This T cell receptor (beta chain) was sequenced in a study of blood T cell repertoires in COVID-19. Sequenced by immunoSEQ multiplex PCR; TCRdb stores in-frame clones only, minus some. The sample holds 66,000 or so clones, around 84% seen once. The sequencing sample was made of peripheral blood. The clonotype comes from a man aged 45-65 years with active COVID-19.

This CDR3 is CASSQWQGEKLFF. The CDR3 nucleotides read TGCGCCAGCAGCCAATGGCAGGGGGAAAAACTGTTTTTT. The chain has TRBV4-1 and TRBJ1-4; possibly TRBD1 for D (6 bases). The CDR3 has 13 amino acids. Trimming removed 2 bases at V and 8 bases at J, with 9 bases between. The germline V gene encodes CDR1 MGHRA and CDR2 YSYEKL.